Listed below are T cell receptor beta chains from one sample, sequenced in a study of Ad26.COV2.S vaccination and SARS-CoV-2 variants. The method was immunoSEQ multiplex PCR; TCRdb's version includes in-frame clones alone and lacks a portion of them. This table holds hundreds of thousands of clones, approximately 90% found once. The sequences come from peripheral blood, collected in a trial of Ad26.COV2.S vaccine versus placebo. The receptors were gathered from a person aged 18-65 years who received the Ad26.COV2.S COVID-19 vaccine or a placebo. CDR3s include the opening cysteine and the closing phenylalanine or tryptophan. Fields, in order: clone size, D gene, J gene, V gene, CDR3 DNA, CDR3 protein. The D gene is left open where the match is weak. A row's size may be missing; if present it is once, few, many or a size class.

-,TRBD1,TRBJ2-1,TRBV7-9,TGTGCCAGCAGCTTGACAGGGGACGGGCCCAATGAGCAGTTCTTC,CASSLTGDGPNEQFF
-,TRBD1,TRBJ2-2,TRBV24-1,TGTGCCACCTCTGCCAGACAGGGGTGGACCGGGGAGCTGTTTTTT,CATSARQGWTGELFF
-,-,TRBJ1-4,TRBV29-1,TGCAGCGCCGCTCCCGGGGGGGGTGAAAAACTGTTTTTT,CSAAPGGGEKLFF
-,-,TRBJ1-1,TRBV30,TGTGCCTGGAGTAGGGACACCTACACTGAAGCTTTCTTT,CAWSRDTYTEAFF
-,-,TRBJ2-1,TRBV7-9,TGTGCCAGCAGCTCCCCTGCCCCCGGACAGTACAATGAGCAGTTCTTC,CASSSPAPGQYNEQFF
few,-,TRBJ1-2,TRBV3-1/TRBV3-2,TGTGCCAGCAGCAGCAGGGGCTATGGCTACACCTTC,CASSSRGYGYTF
-,-,TRBJ2-7,TRBV7-8,TGTGCCAGCAGCTTCTATGGATCTTCCTACGAGCAGTACTTC,CASSFYGSSYEQYF
-,-,TRBJ2-2,TRBV6-6,TGTGCCAGCAGTCCTCGACAGGGAGGCACCGGGGAGCTGTTTTTT,CASSPRQGGTGELFF
-,TRBD1,TRBJ1-2,TRBV6-6,TGTGCCAGCAGTTACTCCCCGACAGGGGGGGACGGCTACACCTTC,CASSYSPTGGDGYTF
-,TRBD2,TRBJ2-7,TRBV15,TGTGCCACCAGCAACGTTGGTAGCGGGAGTTACGAGCAGTACTTC,CATSNVGSGSYEQYF
-,TRBD1,TRBJ1-1,TRBV10-3,TGTGCCATCAGTGGGCAGGGGGCTGAAGCTTTCTTT,CAISGQGAEAFF
-,-,TRBJ1-3,TRBV9,TGTGCCAGCAGCGGGAGCTGGGGAAACACCATATATTTT,CASSGSWGNTIYF
-,TRBD2,TRBJ2-5,TRBV6-2/TRBV6-3,TGTGCCAGCAGTTACGGCGGGGGACAAGAGACCCAGTACTTC,CASSYGGGQETQYF
few,TRBD2,TRBJ2-7,TRBV28,TGTGCCAGCAAGGTAGCGGGGGGGTACGAGCAGTACTTC,CASKVAGGYEQYF
-,-,TRBJ2-7,TRBV12-3/TRBV12-4,TGTGCCAGCAGACCCGAGATAGGCGAGCAGTACTTC,CASRPEIGEQYF
-,TRBD1,TRBJ2-5,TRBV2,TGTGCCAGCAGGGGGACAGAGCAAGAGACCCAGTACTTC,CASRGTEQETQYF